The clone carrying this TCR beta chain is a singleton in its sample. The antigen is not known. The CDR3 loop spans 11 amino acids. V was pared by 1 base and J by 8 bases, with 6 bases between. Germline CDR1 reads DFQATT; CDR2 reads SNEGSKA (reference sequence). This entry comes from a study of T cells after posttransplantation cyclophosphamide. Points from the study as a whole: Recipient CMV seropositivity and CMV reactivation strongly tracked TRB clonality. Blood and skin or GI T cell repertoires showed limited TRB overlap.

Sequencing used immunoSEQ multiplex PCR; TCRdb keeps in-frame clones, though not all of them. Of tens of thousands of clones in the sample, 73% were seen once. This receptor was taken from a woman between 55 and 75 years old in good health, CMV-negative, and a related stem cell transplant donor. Source material: memory CD4+ T cells sorted from PBMCs. This chain joins TRBV20-1 and TRBJ2-4; no firm D call. This chain's CDR3 is CSARAGYIQYF. CDR3 sequence (DNA): TGCAGTGCTAGAGCGGGTTACATTCAGTACTTC.